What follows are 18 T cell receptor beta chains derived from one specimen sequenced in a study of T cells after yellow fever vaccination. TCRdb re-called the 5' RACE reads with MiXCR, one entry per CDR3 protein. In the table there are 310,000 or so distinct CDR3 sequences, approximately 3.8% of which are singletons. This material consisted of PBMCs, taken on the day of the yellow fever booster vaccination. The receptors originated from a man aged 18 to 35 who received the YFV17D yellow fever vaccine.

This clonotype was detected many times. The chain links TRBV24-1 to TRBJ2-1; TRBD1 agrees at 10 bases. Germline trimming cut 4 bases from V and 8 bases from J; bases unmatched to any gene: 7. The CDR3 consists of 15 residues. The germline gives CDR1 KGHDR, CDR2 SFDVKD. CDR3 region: CATSDPGTGVDEQFF. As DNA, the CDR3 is TGTGCCACCAGTGACCCCGGGACAGGGGTGGATGAGCAGTTCTTC.

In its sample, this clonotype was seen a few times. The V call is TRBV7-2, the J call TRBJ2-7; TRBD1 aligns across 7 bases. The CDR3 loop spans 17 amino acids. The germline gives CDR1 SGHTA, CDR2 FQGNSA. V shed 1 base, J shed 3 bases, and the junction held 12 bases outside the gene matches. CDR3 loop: CASSLGGYRDSSYEQYF. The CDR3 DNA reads TGTGCCAGCAGCTTAGGAGGGTACCGGGACAGCAGCTACGAGCAGTACTTC. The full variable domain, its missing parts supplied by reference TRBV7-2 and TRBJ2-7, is GAGVSQSPSNKVTEKGKDVELRCDPISGHTALYWYRQSLGQGLEFLIYFQGNSAPDKSGLPSDRFSAERTGGSVSTLTIQRTQQEDSAVYLCASSLGGYRDSSYEQYFGPGTRLTVT.

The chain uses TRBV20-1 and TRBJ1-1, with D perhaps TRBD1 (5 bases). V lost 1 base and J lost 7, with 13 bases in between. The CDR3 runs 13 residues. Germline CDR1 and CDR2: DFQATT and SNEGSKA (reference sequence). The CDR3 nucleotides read TGCAGTGCTAGAGTGGGGCCGTTAGTTGAAGCTTTCTTT. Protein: CSARVGPLVEAFF.

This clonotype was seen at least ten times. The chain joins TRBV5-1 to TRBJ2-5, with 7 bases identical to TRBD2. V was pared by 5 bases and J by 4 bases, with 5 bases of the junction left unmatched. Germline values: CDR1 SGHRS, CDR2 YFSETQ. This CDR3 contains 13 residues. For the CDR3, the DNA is TGCGCCAGCAGTAAAGAGCGGGGAGAGACCCAGTACTTC. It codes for CASSKERGETQYF.

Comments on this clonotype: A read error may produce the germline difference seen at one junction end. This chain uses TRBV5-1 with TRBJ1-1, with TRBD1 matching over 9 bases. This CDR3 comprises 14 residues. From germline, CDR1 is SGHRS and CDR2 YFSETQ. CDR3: CASCRDRADTEDFF. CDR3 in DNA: TGCGCCAGCTGCCGGGACAGGGCTGACACTGAAGATTTCTTT.

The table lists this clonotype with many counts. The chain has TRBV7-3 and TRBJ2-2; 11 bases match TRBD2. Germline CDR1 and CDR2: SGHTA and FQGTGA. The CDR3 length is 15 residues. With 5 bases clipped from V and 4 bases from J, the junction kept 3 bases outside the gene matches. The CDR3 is CASSPGTSGTGELFF. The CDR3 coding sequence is TGTGCCAGCAGCCCCGGGACTAGCGGCACCGGGGAGCTGTTTTTT.

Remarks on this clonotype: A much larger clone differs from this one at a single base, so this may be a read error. The CDR3 nucleotides are TGCGCCAGCAGCCTCACTAGCACTGAGCACTTCTTC. It yields the protein CASSLTSTEHFF. The chain couples TRBV5-1 to TRBJ2-1; tentatively, D is TRBD2 (6 bases). The CDR3 totals 12 residues. Looked up from germline, CDR1 is SGHRS and CDR2 is YFSETQ. Combining the CDR3 with reference TRBV5-1 and TRBJ2-1 gives the whole variable domain KAGVTQTPRYLIKTRGQQVTLSCSPISGHRSVSWYQQTPGQGLQFLFEYFSETQRNKGNFPGRFSGRQFSNSRSEMNVSTLELGDSALYLCASSLTSTEHFFGPGTRLTVL.

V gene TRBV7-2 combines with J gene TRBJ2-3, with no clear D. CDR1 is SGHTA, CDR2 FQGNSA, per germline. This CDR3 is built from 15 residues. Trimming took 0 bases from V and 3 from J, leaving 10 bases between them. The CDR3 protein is CASSLAPSPTDTQYF. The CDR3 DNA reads TGTGCCAGCAGCTTAGCCCCCTCGCCGACAGATACGCAGTATTTT.

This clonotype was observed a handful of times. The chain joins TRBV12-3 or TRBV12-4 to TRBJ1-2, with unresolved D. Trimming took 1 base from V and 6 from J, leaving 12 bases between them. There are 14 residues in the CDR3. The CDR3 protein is CASSLVRSTDGYTF. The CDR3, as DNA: TGTGCCAGCAGTTTAGTAAGGTCGACGGATGGCTACACCTTC.

Here the CDR3 reads CSARQLLGGYTF. The CDR3 nucleotides read TGCAGTGCTAGACAGCTCCTAGGAGGCTACACCTTC. V and J are TRBV20-1 and TRBJ1-2; no reliable D call. The germline CDR1 and CDR2 sequences are DFQATT and SNEGSKA (reference sequence). The CDR3 covers 12 residues. Trimming took off 2 bases at V and 8 bases at J, with 12 bases between the two ends.

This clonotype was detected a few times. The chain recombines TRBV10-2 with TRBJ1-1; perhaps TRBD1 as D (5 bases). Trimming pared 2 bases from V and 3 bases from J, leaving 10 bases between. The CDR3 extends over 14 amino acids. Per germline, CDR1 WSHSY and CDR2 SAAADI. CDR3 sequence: CASSEAGSDTEAFF. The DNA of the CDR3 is TGCGCCAGCAGTGAGGCAGGGTCGGACACTGAAGCTTTCTTT.

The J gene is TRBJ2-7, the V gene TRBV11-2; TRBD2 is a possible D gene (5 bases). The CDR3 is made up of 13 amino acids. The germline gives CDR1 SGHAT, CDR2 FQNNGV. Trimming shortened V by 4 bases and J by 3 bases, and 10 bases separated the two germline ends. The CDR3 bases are TGTGCCAGCAGCTGGATCGGGGACTACGAGCAGTACGTC. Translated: CASSWIGDYEQYV.

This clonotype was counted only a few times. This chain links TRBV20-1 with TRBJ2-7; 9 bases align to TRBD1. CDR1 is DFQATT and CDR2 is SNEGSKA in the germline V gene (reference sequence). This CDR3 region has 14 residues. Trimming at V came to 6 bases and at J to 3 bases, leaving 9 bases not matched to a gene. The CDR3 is CSANAGTGFYEQYF. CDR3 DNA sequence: TGCAGTGCGAACGCCGGGACAGGGTTCTACGAGCAGTACTTC.

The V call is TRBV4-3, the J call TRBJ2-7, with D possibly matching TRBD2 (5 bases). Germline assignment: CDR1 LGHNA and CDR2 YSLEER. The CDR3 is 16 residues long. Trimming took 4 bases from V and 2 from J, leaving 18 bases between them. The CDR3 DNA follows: TGCGCCAGCAGCCCCTACAGCGCGGACTGGGCCTACGAGCAGTACGTC. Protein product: CASSPYSADWAYEQYV.

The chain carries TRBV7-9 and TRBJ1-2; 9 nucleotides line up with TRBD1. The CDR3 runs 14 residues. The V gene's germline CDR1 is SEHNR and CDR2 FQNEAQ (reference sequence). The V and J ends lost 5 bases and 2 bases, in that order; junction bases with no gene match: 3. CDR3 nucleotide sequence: TGTGCCAGCAGCGGGACAGGGCTCAACTATGGCTACACCTTC. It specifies CASSGTGLNYGYTF.

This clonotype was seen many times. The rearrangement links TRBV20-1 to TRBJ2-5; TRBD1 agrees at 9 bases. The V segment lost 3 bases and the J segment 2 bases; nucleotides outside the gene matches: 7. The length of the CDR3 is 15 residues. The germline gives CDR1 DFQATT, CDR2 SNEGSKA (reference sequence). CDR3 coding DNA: TGCAGTGCTAGCTACCTACAGGGGGCACAAGAGACCCAGTACTTC. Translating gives CSASYLQGAQETQYF.

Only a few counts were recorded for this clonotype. This chain's CDR3 is CASSQPTRRGATYEQYF. For the CDR3, the DNA is TGCGCCAGCAGCCAACCCACCAGGCGGGGGGCAACCTACGAGCAGTACTTC. The chain links TRBV4-1 to TRBJ2-7, with 8 bases identical to TRBD2. Germline-derived CDR1 and CDR2 are MGHRA and YSYEKL. The CDR3 has 17 residues. J lost 2 bases, V lost 2 bases, and 11 bases had no gene match.

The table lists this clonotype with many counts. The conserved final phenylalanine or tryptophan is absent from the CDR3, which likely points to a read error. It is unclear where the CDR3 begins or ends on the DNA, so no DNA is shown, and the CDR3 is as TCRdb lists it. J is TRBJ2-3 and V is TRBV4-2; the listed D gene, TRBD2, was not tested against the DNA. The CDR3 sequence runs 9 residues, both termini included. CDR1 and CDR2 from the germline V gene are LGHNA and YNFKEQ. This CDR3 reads CASSQDSAP.